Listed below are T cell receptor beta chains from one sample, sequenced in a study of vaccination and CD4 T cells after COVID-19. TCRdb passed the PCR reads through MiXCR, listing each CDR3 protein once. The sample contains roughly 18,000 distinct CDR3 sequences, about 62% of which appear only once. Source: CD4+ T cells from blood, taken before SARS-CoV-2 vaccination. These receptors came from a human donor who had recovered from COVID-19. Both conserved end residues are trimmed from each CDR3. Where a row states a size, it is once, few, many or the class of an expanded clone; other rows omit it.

CDR3aa: ATSRAGDYQTQY; abundance: NA; v_gene: TRBV15
CDR3aa: ASKRRGRYNSPLH; abundance: NA; v_gene: TRBV6-1
CDR3aa: ASRFLAGSYNEQF; abundance: NA; v_gene: TRBV12-3/TRBV12-4
CDR3aa: SATGGSGNTMY; abundance: NA; v_gene: TRBV20-1
CDR3aa: ASSRRYRRSENTGELF; abundance: NA; v_gene: TRBV7-6
CDR3aa: ASSLRVNTEAF; abundance: NA; v_gene: TRBV11-3
CDR3aa: ASSLQQGKTYEQY; abundance: NA; v_gene: TRBV7-2
CDR3aa: AIRTGTGDQPQH; abundance: NA; v_gene: TRBV10-3
CDR3aa: ATSDEVGYRGRS; abundance: NA; v_gene: TRBV24-1
CDR3aa: ASSLGGGTYIQY; abundance: NA; v_gene: TRBV7-2
CDR3aa: ASRTGFAEQF; abundance: NA; v_gene: TRBV28
CDR3aa: ASSFTYRTLVVWADTGELF; abundance: NA; v_gene: TRBV5-1
CDR3aa: ASSLPGQGETQY; abundance: few; v_gene: TRBV27
CDR3aa: ASSYAPIPYNEQF; abundance: NA; v_gene: TRBV6-5
CDR3aa: ASSQDLKDLIYGYT; abundance: NA; v_gene: TRBV4-3
CDR3aa: ASTPPGQGTETQY; abundance: once; v_gene: TRBV5-1
CDR3aa: ASSSDSGQETQY; abundance: NA; v_gene: TRBV27
CDR3aa: ASSQGRYYGYT; abundance: NA; v_gene: TRBV14
CDR3aa: ASSELGQVGTEAF; abundance: NA; v_gene: TRBV6-1
CDR3aa: SAVEGGQPQH; abundance: large; v_gene: TRBV20-1
CDR3aa: ATSELDRDRGRNQPQH; abundance: NA; v_gene: TRBV24-1
CDR3aa: SVPKPRGETQY; abundance: NA; v_gene: TRBV20-1
CDR3aa: ASRPQGRQETQY; abundance: NA; v_gene: TRBV28
CDR3aa: ASPAQGGDYEQY; abundance: NA; v_gene: TRBV12-2
CDR3aa: AGSPDATSNQPQH; abundance: few; v_gene: TRBV28
CDR3aa: SALSRRTSTDTQY; abundance: NA; v_gene: TRBV20-1
CDR3aa: AISESGVGYEQY; abundance: NA; v_gene: TRBV10-3
CDR3aa: ASRPALATDEQY; abundance: NA; v_gene: TRBV7-2
CDR3aa: ASRGAGLQPQH; abundance: once; v_gene: TRBV12-3/TRBV12-4
CDR3aa: SAPTSGETYEQY; abundance: once; v_gene: TRBV20-1
CDR3aa: ASSVEAGGRYGYT; abundance: NA; v_gene: TRBV9
CDR3aa: ASSATHNEQF; abundance: NA; v_gene: TRBV2